This TCR beta chain is drawn from a study of OX40 agonist ivuxolimab in advanced cancers. For the study at large: Mean age 60 years, range about 23 to 85; 82.7% male. Partial responses were seen in three patients, one with hepatocellular carcinoma and two with cutaneous melanoma. Study-wide points: CD4+ T cells averaged fewer expanded clones than CD8+ T cells.

Trimming removed 6 bases from V and 3 bases from J, with 13 bases in between. The CDR3 runs 14 residues. CDR1 and CDR2 from the germline V gene are SGHKS and YYEKEE (reference sequence). Repertoires were generated with immunoSEQ multiplex PCR, while TCRdb's copy carries only in-frame clones and drops some. The sample has some 78,000 clones; 88% are singletons. Concerning this clone itself: Its cognate antigen is unknown.

J is TRBJ1-5 and V is TRBV5-5; no firm D call. This receptor was obtained from an adult with an advanced solid tumor such as melanoma, head and neck, liver or kidney cancer. This material consisted of CD4+ or CD8+ T cells sorted from blood, taken in a trial of the OX40 agonist ivuxolimab. The CDR3 bases are TGTGCCAGCACCCCCGGCGGGAACAATCAGCCCCAGCATTTT. It is translated as CASTPGGNNQPQHF.